The 13 T cell receptor beta chains presented below share a single source sample, sequenced in a study of cytomegalovirus exposure and HLA in healthy donors. A multiplex PCR was run with 60 Vbeta primers and 13 Jbeta primers. The table came from immunoSEQ multiplex PCR; TCRdb's copy has only in-frame clones and leaves some out. This sample has approximately 200,000 clones, with about four fifths found just once. Sequences were obtained from PBMCs. The receptors come from a woman aged 25-40 years in good health and CMV-seropositive.

This chain joins TRBV2 and TRBJ1-2; TRBD1 agrees at 9 bases. This CDR3 has 12 amino acids. In germline, CDR1 is SNHLY, CDR2 FYNNEI. Trimming cost V 7 bases and J 8 bases; bases outside gene matches: 5. Here the CDR3 reads CASTRQGGGYTF. CDR3 coding DNA: TGTGCCAGCACGAGACAGGGGGGCGGCTACACCTTC.

The chain has TRBV5-1 and TRBJ2-5; 11 nucleotides align to TRBD2. Germline V gives CDR1 SGHRS, CDR2 YFSETQ. CDR3 length: 15 amino acids. The junction had 5 bases not matched to a gene; V was cut back by 2 bases and J by 5 bases. The DNA for the CDR3 is TGCGCCAGCAGCTTTACTAGCGGGAGCCTGGAGACCCAGTACTTC. Protein sequence: CASSFTSGSLETQYF.

Remarks on this clone: Distinct nucleotide sequences in the sample also encode this CDR3. The CDR3 DNA reads as TGCGCCAGCAGCAGCCGGGACAGGGGAAACACCATATATTTT. It specifies CASSSRDRGNTIYF. This chain links TRBV5-1 with TRBJ1-3; 8 nucleotides agree with TRBD1. This CDR3 has 14 residues. Germline values: CDR1 SGHRS, CDR2 YFSETQ. V was clipped by 4 bases and J by 4 bases; unmatched bases: 4.

The V gene is TRBV5-3, the J gene TRBJ1-5, with D possibly matching TRBD1 (5 bases). TRBV5-3 is an ORF for which the function is uncertain. The CDR3 length is 16 residues. Trimming left V 2 bases short and J 6 bases short, with 18 bases between. CDR3 DNA sequence: TGTGCCAGAAGCTTCACTCCGGGGGGTCTGGCTCAGCCCCAGCATTTT. As protein: CARSFTPGGLAQPQHF.

The chain is built from TRBV5-6 and TRBJ2-7; perhaps TRBD1 as D (5 bases). Germline V lookup: CDR1 SGHDT, CDR2 YYEEEE. Trimming shortened V by 2 bases and J by 2 bases, and 11 bases separated the two germline ends. The CDR3 runs 14 residues. The CDR3 spells CASSFSQGTYEQYF. As DNA, the CDR3 is TGTGCCAGCAGCTTTTCTCAGGGAACCTACGAGCAGTACTTC.

CDR3 nucleotide sequence: TGTGCCAGCAGTGGACCCAGGGCGGAGGCCAAAAACATTCAGTACTTC. This translates into CASSGPRAEAKNIQYF. This chain connects TRBV25-1 to TRBJ2-4; D possibly corresponds to TRBD1 (5 bases). The CDR3 is 16 residues long. CDR1 MGHDK and CDR2 SYGVNS come from the germline V gene. V shed 4 bases and J shed 1 base, with 14 bases lying between them.

This clone was detected once. J is TRBJ1-1 and V is TRBV2, with D perhaps matching TRBD1 (5 bases). This CDR3 is 15 amino acids long. V shed 4 bases and J shed 0 bases, with 12 bases lying between them. From germline, CDR1 is SNHLY and CDR2 FYNNEI. CDR3 nucleotides: TGTGCCAGCAGTGGGGCGGGACGGCTGAACACTGAAGCTTTCTTT. As protein: CASSGAGRLNTEAFF.

V and J are TRBV25-1 and TRBJ1-2; a weak D match, TRBD1 (6 bases). Per the germline V gene, CDR1 is MGHDK and CDR2 is SYGVNS. V shed 3 bases and J shed 2 bases, with 19 bases lying between them. The CDR3 has 17 amino acids. This CDR3 reads CASSDEEAGAGNYGYTF. The CDR3 DNA follows: TGTGCCAGCAGTGATGAGGAGGCGGGGGCGGGAAACTATGGCTACACCTTC.

A few counts support this clone. The chain recombines TRBV27 with TRBJ2-7; the D is unclear. V lost 3 bases to trimming and J lost 1 base, with 4 bases between them. The CDR3 totals 12 residues. Germline CDR1 is MNHEY and CDR2 is SMNVEV (reference sequence). Here the CDR3 DNA reads TGTGCCAGCAGTTTCTATTCCTACGAGCAGTACTTC. As protein: CASSFYSYEQYF.

This clone was observed a single time. The chain has TRBV5-4 and TRBJ1-1, with 7 bases aligning to TRBD1. The CDR3 totals 15 residues. Germline V gene sequence: CDR1 SGHNT, CDR2 YYREEE (reference sequence). Trimming took 0 bases from V and 7 from J; bases not matched to a gene: 9. CDR3 nucleotides: TGTGCCAGCAGCTTGGCCGCTGACCGGGACAGTGAAGCTTTCTTT. Its protein product is CASSLAADRDSEAFF.

The V gene is TRBV5-5, the J gene TRBJ2-1; D may be TRBD2 (6 bases). The CDR3 has 16 amino acids. Trimming removed 7 bases at V and 6 bases at J, with 23 bases between. In germline, CDR1 is SGHKS, CDR2 YYEKEE (reference sequence). The CDR3 protein is CASGGSRRGRGNEQFF. The CDR3 nucleotides are TGTGCCAGCGGTGGTTCGAGGCGGGGTCGAGGCAATGAGCAGTTCTTC.

The chain is built from TRBV4-2 and TRBJ2-7; D might be TRBD2 (5 bases). The V end lost 4 bases, the J end lost 2 bases, and 18 bases lay between the germline ends. The germline gives CDR1 LGHNA, CDR2 YNFKEQ. The CDR3 totals 16 residues. CDR3 loop: CASSPRARTDPYEQYF. CDR3 in DNA: TGTGCCAGCAGCCCCCGAGCGCGGACTGACCCCTACGAGCAGTACTTC.

V usage is TRBV11-2 and J usage is TRBJ2-7; possibly TRBD1 for D (6 bases). The CDR3 has 12 residues. V was trimmed by 3 bases and J by 6 bases, leaving 9 bases between them. In germline, CDR1 is SGHAT, CDR2 FQNNGV. The CDR3 here is CASSLVGGEQYF. In DNA, the CDR3 is TGTGCCAGCAGCTTGGTAGGGGGCGAGCAGTACTTC.